This T cell receptor beta chain originates from a study of cytomegalovirus exposure and HLA in healthy donors. Study-wide findings and caveats: By HLA locus, TCR association rates varied in a later analysis, with DRB1 showing the most and HLA-C the fewest.

The PCR used 60 Vbeta and 13 Jbeta primers. Assay: immunoSEQ multiplex PCR; the TCRdb copy retains only in-frame clones and omits some. Of under 200,000 clones listed, around 80% are singletons. From germline, CDR1 is SEHNR and CDR2 FQNEAQ (reference sequence). CDR3 size: 16 residues. Trimming cost V 8 bases and J 5 bases; bases outside gene matches: 13. In its sample, this clone was seen once. Its antigen is unidentified. The TCR originated in a man aged 35 to 55 in good health and CMV-seropositive. Sequenced input: PBMCs. J is TRBJ2-1 and V is TRBV7-9; 9 bases align to TRBD2. The CDR3 DNA reads TGTGCCAGCGAATCGGCAGCAGCGGGGGGCCACAATGAGCAGTTCTTC. This codes for CASESAAAGGHNEQFF. Using reference TRBV7-9 and TRBJ2-1 for the parts outside the CDR3, the full variable domain is DTGVSQNPRHKITKRGQNVTFRCDPISEHNRLYWYRQTLGQGPEFLTYFQNEAQLEKSRLLSDRFSAERPKGSFSTLEIQRTEQGDSAMYLCASESAAAGGHNEQFFGPGTRLTVL.